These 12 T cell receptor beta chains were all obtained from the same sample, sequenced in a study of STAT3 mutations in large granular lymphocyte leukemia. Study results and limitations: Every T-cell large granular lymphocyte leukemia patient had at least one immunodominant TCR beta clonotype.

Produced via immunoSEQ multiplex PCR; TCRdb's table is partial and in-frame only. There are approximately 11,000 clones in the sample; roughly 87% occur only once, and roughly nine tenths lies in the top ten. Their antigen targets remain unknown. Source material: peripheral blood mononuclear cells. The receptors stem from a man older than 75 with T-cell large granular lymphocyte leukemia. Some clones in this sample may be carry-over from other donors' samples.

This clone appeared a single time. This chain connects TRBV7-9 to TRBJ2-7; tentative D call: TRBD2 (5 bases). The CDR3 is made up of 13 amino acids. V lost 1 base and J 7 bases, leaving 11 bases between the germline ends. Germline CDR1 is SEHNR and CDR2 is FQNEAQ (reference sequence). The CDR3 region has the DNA TGTGCCAGCAGCTTAGGCAGGACTGTTGAGCAGTACTTC. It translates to CASSLGRTVEQYF. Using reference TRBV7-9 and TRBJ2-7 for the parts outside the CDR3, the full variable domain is DTGVSQNPRHKITKRGQNVTFRCDPISEHNRLYWYRQTLGQGPEFLTYFQNEAQLEKSRLLSDRFSAERPKGSFSTLEIQRTEQGDSAMYLCASSLGRTVEQYFGPGTRLTVT.

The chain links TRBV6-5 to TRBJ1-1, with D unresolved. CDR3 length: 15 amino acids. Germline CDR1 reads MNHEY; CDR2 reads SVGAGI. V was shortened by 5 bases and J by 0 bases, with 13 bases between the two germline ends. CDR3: CASSVGGTMNTEAFF. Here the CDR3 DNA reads TGTGCCAGCAGTGTCGGTGGCACTATGAACACTGAAGCTTTCTTT.

The CDR3 nucleotides read TGTGCCAGCAGCCGAGGATCGTCGTACGAGCAGTACTTC. Its translation is CASSRGSSYEQYF. The genes are TRBV7-8 and TRBJ2-7; unclear D gene. This CDR3 has 13 residues. The V end was cut by 5 bases, the J end by 4 bases, with 12 bases between. The germline CDR1 and CDR2 sequences are SGHVS and FQNEAQ.

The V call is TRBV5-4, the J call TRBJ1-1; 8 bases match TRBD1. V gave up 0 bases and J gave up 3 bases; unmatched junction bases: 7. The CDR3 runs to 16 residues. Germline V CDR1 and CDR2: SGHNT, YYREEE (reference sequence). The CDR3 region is CASSLGPGGDYTEAFF. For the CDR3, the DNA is TGTGCCAGCAGCTTGGGGCCAGGGGGCGACTACACTGAAGCTTTCTTT.

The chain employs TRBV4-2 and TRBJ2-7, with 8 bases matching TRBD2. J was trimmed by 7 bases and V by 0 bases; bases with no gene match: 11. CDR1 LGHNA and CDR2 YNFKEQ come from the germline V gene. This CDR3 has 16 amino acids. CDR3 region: CASSQEGGGTYKEQYF. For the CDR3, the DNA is TGTGCCAGCAGCCAAGAGGGCGGGGGGACCTATAAAGAGCAGTACTTC.

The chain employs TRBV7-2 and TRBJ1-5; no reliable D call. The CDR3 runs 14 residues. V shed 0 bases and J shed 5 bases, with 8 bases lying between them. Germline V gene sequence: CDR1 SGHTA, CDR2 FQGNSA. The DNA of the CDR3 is TGTGCCAGCAGCTTAGCCCCCCCAGATCAGCCCCAGCATTTT. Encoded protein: CASSLAPPDQPQHF.

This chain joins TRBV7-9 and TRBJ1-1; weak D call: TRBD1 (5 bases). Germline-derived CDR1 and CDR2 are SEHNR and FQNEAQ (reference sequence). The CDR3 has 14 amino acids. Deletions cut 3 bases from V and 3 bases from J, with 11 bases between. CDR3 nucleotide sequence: TGTGCCAGCAGCTTTGGGGGATCGGACACTGAAGCTTTCTTT. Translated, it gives CASSFGGSDTEAFF.

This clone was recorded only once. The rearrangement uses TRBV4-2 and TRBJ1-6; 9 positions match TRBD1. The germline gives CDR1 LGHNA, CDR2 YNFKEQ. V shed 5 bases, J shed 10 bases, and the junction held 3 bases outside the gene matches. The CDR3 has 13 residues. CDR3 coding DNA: TGTGCCAGCAGCGTGGGACAGGGCTCACCCCTCCACTTT. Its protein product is CASSVGQGSPLHF.

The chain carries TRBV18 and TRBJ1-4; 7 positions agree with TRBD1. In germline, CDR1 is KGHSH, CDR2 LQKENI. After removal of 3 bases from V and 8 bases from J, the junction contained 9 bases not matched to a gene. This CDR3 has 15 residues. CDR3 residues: CASSPQTGAGEKLFF. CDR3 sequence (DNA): TGTGCCAGCTCACCCCAAACAGGGGCGGGAGAAAAACTGTTTTTT.

The CDR3 nucleotides are TGCGCCAGCAGCCCGGGACAGGGGGCTGCCGGGGAGCTGTTTTTT. Translating gives CASSPGQGAAGELFF. The chain carries TRBV5-1 and TRBJ2-2; 12 bases fit TRBD1. With 4 bases clipped from V and 6 bases from J, the junction kept 4 bases outside the gene matches. CDR3 length: 15 residues. CDR1 is SGHRS and CDR2 is YFSETQ in the germline V gene.

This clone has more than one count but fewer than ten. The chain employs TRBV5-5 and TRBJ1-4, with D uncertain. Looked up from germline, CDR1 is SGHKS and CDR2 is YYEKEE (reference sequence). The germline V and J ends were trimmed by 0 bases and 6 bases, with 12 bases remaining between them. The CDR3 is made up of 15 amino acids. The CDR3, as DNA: TGTGCCAGCAGCTTGGCCGGGTTTCTCGATGAAAAACTGTTTTTT. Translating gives CASSLAGFLDEKLFF.

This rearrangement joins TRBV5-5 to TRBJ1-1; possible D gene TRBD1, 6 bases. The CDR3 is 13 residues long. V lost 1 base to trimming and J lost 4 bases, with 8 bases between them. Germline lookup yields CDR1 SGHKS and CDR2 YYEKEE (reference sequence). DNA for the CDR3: TGTGCCAGCAGCTTGACAGGGAGCACTGAAGCTTTCTTT. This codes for CASSLTGSTEAFF.